This TCR beta chain derives from a study of T cell repertoires in cytomegalovirus infection. The study, taken as a whole, reports: Cumulated frequencies of public TCR beta families served to identify carriers of CMV plus the relevant HLA.

About this clonotype itself: Its target is not known.

The V segment lost 1 base and the J segment 6 bases; nucleotides outside the gene matches: 22. This CDR3 region has 20 residues. Germline V gene lookup returns CDR1 LGHNA and CDR2 YSLEER. TCRdb re-analysed the reads in MiXCR, keeping a single row per CDR3 protein. The table shows about 920,000 distinct CDR3 sequences, with 31% occurring only once. The sequenced sample was cultured CD8+ T cells from PBMCs, obtained from culture after CMV antigen stimulation. This chain connects TRBV4-3 to TRBJ2-3, with 7 bases aligning to TRBD2. The origin of this receptor is a human donor in good health (CMV status not recorded). Some clones in this sample may be carry-over from other donors' samples. CDR3 region: CASSQVVTKRDGVFLDTQYF. The CDR3 nucleotides read TGCGCCAGCAGCCAAGTTGTTACTAAGCGGGACGGGGTCTTTCTGGATACGCAGTATTTT.